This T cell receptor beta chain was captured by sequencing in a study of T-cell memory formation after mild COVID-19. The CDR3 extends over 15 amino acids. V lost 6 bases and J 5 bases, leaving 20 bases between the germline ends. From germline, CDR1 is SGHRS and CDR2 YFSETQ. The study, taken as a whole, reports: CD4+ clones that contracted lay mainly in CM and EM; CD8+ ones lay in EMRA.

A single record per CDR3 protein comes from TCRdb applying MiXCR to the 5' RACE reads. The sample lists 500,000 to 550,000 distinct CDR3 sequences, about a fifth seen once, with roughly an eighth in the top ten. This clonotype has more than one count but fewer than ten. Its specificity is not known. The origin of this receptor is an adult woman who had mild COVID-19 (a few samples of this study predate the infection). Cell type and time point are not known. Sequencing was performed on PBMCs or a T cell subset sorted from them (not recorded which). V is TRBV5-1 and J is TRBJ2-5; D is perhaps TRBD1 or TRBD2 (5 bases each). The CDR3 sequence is CASTLNQGRGETQYF. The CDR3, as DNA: TGCGCCAGCACCCTGAATCAGGGTCGCGGGGAGACCCAGTACTTC. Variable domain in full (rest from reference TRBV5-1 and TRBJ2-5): KAGVTQTPRYLIKTRGQQVTLSCSPISGHRSVSWYQQTPGQGLQFLFEYFSETQRNKGNFPGRFSGRQFSNSRSEMNVSTLELGDSALYLCASTLNQGRGETQYFGPGTRLLVL.